This section outlines one T cell receptor (beta chain) sequence together with its context. What antigen it recognizes has not been identified. Qualities for individual bases were not recorded, and no much larger clone is one base off. This sample is drawn from a study of blood T cell repertoires in COVID-19 (dated by TCRdb to the early 2020s). For the wider study: Samples covering the acute and convalescent phases of COVID-19 were provided by collaborators in the United States, Italy and Spain. The material from the prospective study consisted of cDNA or gDNA derived from T cells, B-cell-depleted T cells, or PBMCs. Deeply sampled blood TCRbeta repertoires from subjects exposed to, actively infected with, or recovered from COVID-19 were included in the dataset. The repertoires were made available in a free public database intended to serve as a resource for research on the immune response to SARS-CoV-2. Samples were obtained from the ongoing ImmuneRACE study (first 160 participants) and from some 1,200 subjects provided by 6 global collaborators. Nearly every sample came with metadata listing a de-identified subject ID, COVID-19 status, age in years and sex. Where HLA class I and class II types were available, the types were taken from metadata supplied by the sample provider, not from assay-based typing.

After removal of 4 bases from V and 0 bases from J, the junction retains 6 bases not matched to a gene. The cysteine opens and the phenylalanine closes a CDR3 of 15 amino acids. Of the read, only the CDR3 DNA is kept; its 45 bases are in frame from base 1. CDR1 SGHRS and CDR2 YFSETQ were looked up in the germline V gene. The immunoSEQ Assay, a bias-controlled multiplex PCR, was used to amplify TCRbeta CDR3 regions from genomic DNA. On the authors' methods: The number of nucleated cells in each sample was estimated from the amplification of reference gene primers within the assay. To quantify the absolute abundance of each unique TCRbeta CDR3 rearrangement, sequence reads were collapsed and filtered. For each sample, productive Simpson clonality was calculated by taking the square root of Simpson's diversity index across productive rearrangements. The clones in this table, taken by TCRdb from immuneACCESS, are in-frame only. Not every clone is retained; where verified, under half of the shortfall comes from an unresolved V gene, and the cause of the rest is unknown. V, J and clone size reflect that table, while D and trimming were determined from the DNA. For this sample the table gives tens of thousands of clones, of which roughly nine tenths were detected only once. Over 0.95% of the sample belongs to the ten largest clones.

The full study reports these points: Clinical and demographic metadata were provided uncurated, with the amount varying by source and participant.

Each collaborating institution followed its own protocols to collect whole blood in K2EDTA tubes. For TCRbeta analysis, collaborator samples were shipped as frozen whole blood, as isolated PBMCs, or as DNA extracted from either sample type. Here the chain combines TRBV5-1 and TRBJ1-2; 7 bases in the middle match TRBD1. The TCR sequence derives from a man in his 60s with acute or convalescent COVID-19. Sequenced material: peripheral blood. CDR3 reads: CASSPEGASNYGYTF. The DNA sequence is as follows: TGCGCCAGCAGCCCCGAGGGGGCGTCTAACTATGGCTACACCTTC.